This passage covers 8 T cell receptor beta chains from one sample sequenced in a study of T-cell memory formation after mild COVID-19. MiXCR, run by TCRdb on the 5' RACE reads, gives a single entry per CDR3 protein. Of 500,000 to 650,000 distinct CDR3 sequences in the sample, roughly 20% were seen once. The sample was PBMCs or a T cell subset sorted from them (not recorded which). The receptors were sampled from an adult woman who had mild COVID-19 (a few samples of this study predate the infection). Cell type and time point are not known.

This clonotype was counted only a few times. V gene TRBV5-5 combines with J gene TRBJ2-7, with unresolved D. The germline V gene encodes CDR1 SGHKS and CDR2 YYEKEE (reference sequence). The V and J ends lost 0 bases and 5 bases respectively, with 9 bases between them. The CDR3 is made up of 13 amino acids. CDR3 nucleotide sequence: TGTGCCAGCAGCTTGGCTTCGGTGGACGAGCAGTACTTC. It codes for CASSLASVDEQYF.

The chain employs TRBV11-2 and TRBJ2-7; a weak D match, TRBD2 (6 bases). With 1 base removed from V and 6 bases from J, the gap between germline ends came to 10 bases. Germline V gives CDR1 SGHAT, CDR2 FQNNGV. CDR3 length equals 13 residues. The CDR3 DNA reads TGTGCCAGCAGCTTAGGGACTACCCGCGAGCAGTACTTC. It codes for CASSLGTTREQYF.

CDR3 residues: CASSQWGTNQPQHF. The DNA for the CDR3 is TGTGCCAGCAGCCAATGGGGTACCAATCAGCCCCAGCATTTT. V and J are TRBV3-1 and TRBJ1-5; D ambiguous. Germline V gene lookup returns CDR1 LGHDT and CDR2 YNNKEL (reference sequence). Trimming took 2 bases from V and 3 from J, leaving 8 bases between them. This CDR3 has 14 residues.

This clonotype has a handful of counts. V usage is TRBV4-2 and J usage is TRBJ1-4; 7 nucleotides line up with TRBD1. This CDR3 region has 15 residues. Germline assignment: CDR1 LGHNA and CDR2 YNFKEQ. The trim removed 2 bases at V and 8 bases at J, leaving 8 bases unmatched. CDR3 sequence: CASSQPDREGEKLFF. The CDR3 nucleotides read TGTGCCAGCAGCCAACCAGACAGGGAAGGAGAAAAACTGTTTTTT.

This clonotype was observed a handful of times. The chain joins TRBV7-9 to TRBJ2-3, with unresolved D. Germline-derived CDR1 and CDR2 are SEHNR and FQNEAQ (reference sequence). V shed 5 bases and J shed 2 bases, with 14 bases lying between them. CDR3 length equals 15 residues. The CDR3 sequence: CASSPKPPNTDTQYF. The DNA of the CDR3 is TGTGCCAGCAGCCCCAAGCCCCCTAACACAGATACGCAGTATTTT.

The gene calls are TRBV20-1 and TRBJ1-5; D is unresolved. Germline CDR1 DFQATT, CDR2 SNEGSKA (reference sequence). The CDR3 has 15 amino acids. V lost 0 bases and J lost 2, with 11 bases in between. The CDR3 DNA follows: TGCAGTGCTAGAGAGTCAACCCGGGGCAATCAGCCCCAGCATTTT. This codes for CSARESTRGNQPQHF.

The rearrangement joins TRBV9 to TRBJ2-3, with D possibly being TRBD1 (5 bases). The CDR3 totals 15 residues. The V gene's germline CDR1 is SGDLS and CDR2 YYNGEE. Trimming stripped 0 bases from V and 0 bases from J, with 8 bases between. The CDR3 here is CASSVGRASTDTQYF. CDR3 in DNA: TGTGCCAGCAGCGTAGGCAGGGCTAGCACAGATACGCAGTATTTT.

The CDR3 DNA reads TGTGCCAGCAGACTCTCCGGGACAGTTACTGAAAAACTGTTTTTT. Protein product: CASRLSGTVTEKLFF. This rearrangement joins TRBV6-5 to TRBJ1-4; 7 bases align to TRBD1. This CDR3 spans 15 amino acids. The V segment lost 6 bases and the J segment 7 bases; nucleotides outside the gene matches: 11. The germline V gene encodes CDR1 MNHEY and CDR2 SVGAGI.